One sample yielded the 30 T cell receptor beta chains listed below, sequenced in a study of T cell changes during pregnancy in multiple sclerosis. The data were produced by immunoSEQ multiplex PCR, yet TCRdb's version contains in-frame clones alone and is incomplete. The sample carries tens of thousands of clones, 85% to 95% recorded once. The specimen was CD8+ T cells from peripheral blood mononuclear cells, collected in the third trimester of pregnancy. These TCRs come from a female donor with multiple sclerosis, enrolled in a pregnancy study.

This clone came up once. The rearrangement joins TRBV7-3 to TRBJ1-2; TRBD1 agrees at 7 bases. CDR3 length: 15 amino acids. The V and J ends lost 2 bases and 2 bases, in that order; junction bases with no gene match: 5. Germline V gene lookup returns CDR1 SGHTA and CDR2 FQGTGA. The CDR3 region is CASSLPGRGNYGYTF. CDR3 coding DNA: TGTGCCAGCAGCTTACCCGGCAGGGGGAACTATGGCTACACCTTC. The full variable domain, with the rest looked up from reference TRBV7-3 and TRBJ1-2, is GAGVSQTPSNKVTEKGKYVELRCDPISGHTALYWYRQSLGQGPEFLIYFQGTGAADDSGLPNDRFFAVRPEGSVSTLKIQRTERGDSAVYLCASSLPGRGNYGYTFGSGTRLTVV.

The chain uses TRBV6-1 and TRBJ1-1; 12 bases map to TRBD1. The V segment lost 10 bases and the J segment 4 bases; nucleotides outside the gene matches: 10. The CDR3 runs 15 residues. Germline V gene data show CDR1 as MNHNS and CDR2 as SASEGT. This chain's CDR3 is CATGPGQGAITEAFF. As DNA, the CDR3 is TGTGCCACCGGCCCGGGACAGGGGGCGATCACTGAAGCTTTCTTT.

The chain joins TRBV13 to TRBJ1-2; weak D call: TRBD1 (6 bases). Germline V gene lookup returns CDR1 PRHDT and CDR2 FYEKMQ (reference sequence). Trimming pared 5 bases from V and 0 bases from J, leaving 13 bases between. The CDR3 is made up of 15 amino acids. CDR3: CASSAAGDANYGYTF. Written as DNA, the CDR3 is TGTGCCAGCAGCGCGGCAGGGGACGCTAACTATGGCTACACCTTC.

This chain links TRBV6-1 with TRBJ2-5; weak D call: TRBD2 (5 bases). Trimming left V 2 bases short and J 2 bases short, with 24 bases between. This CDR3 region has 19 residues. Germline CDR1 and CDR2: MNHNS and SASEGT. The chain's CDR3 is CASSEPARDWVGIQETQYF. CDR3 sequence (DNA): TGTGCCAGCAGTGAACCAGCGAGGGATTGGGTGGGGATACAAGAGACCCAGTACTTC.

This clone has a single count. The V and J genes are TRBV15 and TRBJ1-5; tentatively, D is TRBD1 (5 bases). V was pared by 3 bases and J by 6 bases, with 18 bases between. The CDR3 runs to 16 residues. CDR1 is LNHNV, CDR2 YYDKDF, per germline (reference sequence). The CDR3 is CATSRVTVTPIQPQHF. CDR3 nucleotides: TGTGCCACCAGCAGGGTGACAGTCACCCCCATTCAGCCCCAGCATTTT. The full variable domain, its missing parts supplied by reference TRBV15 and TRBJ1-5, is DAMVIQNPRYQVTQFGKPVTLSCSQTLNHNVMYWYQQKSSQAPKLLFHYYDKDFNNEADTPDNFQSRRPNTSFCFLDIRSPGLGDTAMYLCATSRVTVTPIQPQHFGDGTRLSIL.

V and J are TRBV7-9 and TRBJ1-1, with D perhaps matching TRBD1 (5 bases). The CDR3 sequence is 17 residues long. CDR1 SEHNR and CDR2 FQNEAQ come from the germline V gene (reference sequence). Deletions cut 5 bases from V and 1 base from J, with 20 bases between. The CDR3 coding sequence is TGTGCCAGCAGCCCCACAGGTGGTCAGGCGTCGAACACTGAAGCTTTCTTT. Translation: CASSPTGGQASNTEAFF.

This clone has a single count. The chain links TRBV9 to TRBJ2-2, with 8 bases aligning to TRBD1. After removal of 4 bases from V and 4 bases from J, the junction contained 3 bases not matched to a gene. Germline V gene data show CDR1 as SGDLS and CDR2 as YYNGEE. The CDR3 contains 14 residues. DNA for the CDR3: TGTGCCAGCAGCCCAGGGGGCGCCACCGGGGAGCTGTTTTTT. This translates into CASSPGGATGELFF.

The chain carries TRBV11-3 and TRBJ2-3, with TRBD1 identical over 8 bases. The J segment lost 3 bases and the V segment lost 4 bases, leaving 9 bases of the junction unmatched. This CDR3 has 16 amino acids. Germline CDR1 and CDR2: SGHNT and YENEEA. DNA for the CDR3: TGTGCCAGCAGCTCGTCTCGGACAGGGAGGACAGATACGCAGTATTTT. It specifies CASSSSRTGRTDTQYF.

This clone was recorded a few times. The chain combines TRBV6-1 with TRBJ2-4; TRBD1 agrees at 8 bases. V shed 7 bases, J shed 0 bases, and the junction held 5 bases outside the gene matches. Germline loops: CDR1 MNHNS, CDR2 SASEGT. CDR3 length: 15 residues. For the CDR3, the DNA is TGTGCCAGCACCCAGGGGGCCTTAGCCAAAAACATTCAGTACTTC. As protein: CASTQGALAKNIQYF.

The V and J genes are TRBV6-5 and TRBJ1-6; D is perhaps TRBD1 (5 bases). Germline CDR1 MNHEY, CDR2 SVGAGI. The V end lost 6 bases, the J end lost 3 bases, and 12 bases lay between the germline ends. The CDR3 is made up of 15 amino acids. The CDR3 DNA reads as TGTGCCAGCAGCGACAGCTACCACTATAATTCACCCCTCCACTTT. Translated: CASSDSYHYNSPLHF.

The CDR3 nucleotides are TGTGCCAGCAGCCCACGGAGGGCGGGGTCGGAGCTGAATCAGCCCCAGCATTTT. This codes for CASSPRRAGSELNQPQHF. V usage is TRBV21-1 and J usage is TRBJ1-5. TRBV21-1 is a listed pseudogene. The CDR3 runs 18 residues.

The chain couples TRBV30 to TRBJ2-7; 8 nucleotides agree with TRBD1. CDR3 length equals 15 residues. Germline V gene lookup returns CDR1 GTSNPN and CDR2 SVGIG (reference sequence). V lost 2 bases to trimming and J lost 4 bases; unmatched junction nucleotides: 10. CDR3 residues: CAWSFHQDRGYEQYF. CDR3 nucleotide sequence: TGTGCCTGGAGTTTCCACCAAGACAGGGGTTACGAGCAGTACTTC.

This chain connects TRBV5-4 to TRBJ2-6, with D perhaps TRBD1 (5 bases). V was cut by 5 bases and J by 0 bases, with 12 bases left in between. The CDR3 runs to 16 residues. CDR1 is SGHNT, CDR2 YYREEE, per germline (reference sequence). The CDR3 nucleotides read TGTGCCAGCAGAACAGGTGACCCCTCTGGGGCCAACGTCCTGACTTTC. This codes for CASRTGDPSGANVLTF. Drawing the rest from reference TRBV5-4 and TRBJ2-6, the complete variable domain is ETGVTQSPTHLIKTRGQQVTLRCSSQSGHNTVSWYQQALGQGPQFIFQYYREEENGRGNFPPRFSGLQFPNYSSELNVNALELDDSALYLCASRTGDPSGANVLTFGAGSRLTVL.

The chain links TRBV27 to TRBJ2-1; D is undetermined. This CDR3 comprises 16 residues. V lost 4 bases to trimming and J lost 2 bases, with 15 bases between them. CDR1 MNHEY and CDR2 SMNVEV come from the germline V gene (reference sequence). The DNA for the CDR3 is TGTGCCAGCAGTTCACCCCCACAGCTCCCCTACAATGAGCAGTTCTTC. This encodes CASSSPPQLPYNEQFF.

J is TRBJ2-5 and V is TRBV5-6, with 8 bases lining up with TRBD2. The J call may be faulty, since TRBJ2-7 better matches the DNA end. The CDR3 is 14 residues long. Germline assignment: CDR1 SGHDT and CDR2 YYEEEE. The DNA of the CDR3 is TGTGCCAGCAGCGGAGCGGGGGTCTCCTACGAGCAGTACTTC. Its protein is CASSGAGVSYEQYF.

The V call is TRBV19, the J call TRBJ2-7; 7 nucleotides align to TRBD2. The V gene's germline CDR1 is LNHDA and CDR2 SQIVND (reference sequence). Trimming removed 4 bases from V and 6 bases from J; junction bases left unmatched: 18. This CDR3 has 17 residues. CDR3 in DNA: TGTGCCAGTAGTAGGGGCGACCTCGGGGGGTTCGTAGGCGAGCAGTACTTC. Residues: CASSRGDLGGFVGEQYF.

This clone was seen just once. J is TRBJ2-2 and V is TRBV6-4, with D perhaps matching TRBD1 (6 bases). V lost 6 bases and J lost 5, with 13 bases in between. CDR3 size: 14 residues. Germline CDR1 is MRHNA and CDR2 is SNTAGT. The CDR3 sequence: CASRKSGVTGELFF. The CDR3, as DNA: TGTGCCAGCAGAAAATCAGGGGTAACCGGGGAGCTGTTTTTT.

The chain joins TRBV30 to TRBJ2-5; D possibly corresponds to TRBD2 (6 bases). The CDR3 is 14 amino acids. Trimming removed 2 bases at V and 1 base at J, with 11 bases between. Germline V lookup: CDR1 GTSNPN, CDR2 SVGIG (reference sequence). CDR3 DNA: TGTGCCTGGAGTCCGGGGGTCTCCCAAGAGACCCAGTACTTC. Translating it yields CAWSPGVSQETQYF.

The V and J genes are TRBV7-9 and TRBJ2-1; TRBD1 matches at 10 bases. With V trimmed by 5 bases and J by 5 bases, 12 bases remained unmatched. CDR3 length equals 17 residues. Germline V gives CDR1 SEHNR, CDR2 FQNEAQ (reference sequence). CDR3 in DNA: TGTGCCAGCAGCCCCGGGGTCGTAGGGACAGGGGACAATGAGCAGTTCTTC. The encoded protein is CASSPGVVGTGDNEQFF.

The chain employs TRBV6-6 and TRBJ2-1, with 10 bases matching TRBD2. CDR1 and CDR2 (germline): MNHNY, SVGAGI (reference sequence). Trimming took 6 bases from V and 4 from J; bases not matched to a gene: 6. The CDR3 sequence is 15 residues long. This CDR3 reads CASRLLAGMYNEQFF. CDR3 coding DNA: TGTGCCAGCAGACTACTAGCGGGGATGTACAATGAGCAGTTCTTC.

The chain carries TRBV6-1 and TRBJ2-5, with 11 positions matching TRBD2. The ends lost 6 bases at V and 0 bases at J; junction bases unmatched: 3. Germline values: CDR1 MNHNS, CDR2 SASEGT. The CDR3 length is 15 residues. In DNA form, the CDR3 reads TGTGCCAGCAGATTGACTAGCGGGAACCAAGAGACCCAGTACTTC. Protein product: CASRLTSGNQETQYF.

This sequence joins TRBV28 and TRBJ1-2; D is unclear. Germline-derived CDR1 and CDR2 are MDHEN and SYDVKM. This CDR3 is built from 14 residues. V shed 2 bases and J shed 8 bases, with 15 bases lying between them. As DNA, the CDR3 is TGTGCCAGCAGTTTACCCCTGACACCGTTCGGCTACACCTTC. Its translation: CASSLPLTPFGYTF.

This clone came up once. The chain links TRBV27 to TRBJ1-5; D is uncertain. From germline, CDR1 is MNHEY and CDR2 SMNVEV (reference sequence). CDR3 size: 14 residues. Trimming stripped 1 base from V and 9 bases from J, with 13 bases between. The CDR3 sequence is CASSLWAEVGPQHF. The CDR3 nucleotides are TGTGCCAGCAGTTTATGGGCCGAAGTCGGGCCCCAGCATTTT.

The chain links TRBV14 to TRBJ2-7, with 9 bases that match TRBD1. V was clipped by 6 bases and J by 7 bases; unmatched bases: 7. The CDR3 covers 13 residues. Germline V lookup: CDR1 SGHDN, CDR2 FVKESK. CDR3 sequence: CASSKQGAGEQYF. The CDR3 DNA reads TGTGCCAGCAGTAAACAGGGGGCTGGTGAGCAGTACTTC.

V usage is TRBV7-9 and J usage is TRBJ2-1; weak D call: TRBD1 (6 bases). From germline, CDR1 is SEHNR and CDR2 FQNEAQ (reference sequence). The ends were cut back, 5 bases at V and 0 bases at J, with 20 bases in the middle. The CDR3 is 18 residues long. The CDR3 protein is CASSAPTGSSRSYNEQFF. In DNA form, the CDR3 reads TGTGCCAGCAGCGCGCCAACAGGGAGCAGTCGCTCCTACAATGAGCAGTTCTTC.

As regards this clone: The germline gene is not matched at one end of the junction; a read error may be the cause. The rearrangement links TRBV11-3 to TRBJ1-2; no clear D. Germline V lookup: CDR1 SGHNT, CDR2 YENEEA. The CDR3 is made up of 14 amino acids. The CDR3 DNA follows: TGTGCCAGCAGTTTAGTATCGGTGGGGAGTGGCTACACCTTC. Its protein is CASSLVSVGSGYTF.

This sequence joins TRBV7-3 and TRBJ2-1; 9 bases agree with TRBD2. The length of the CDR3 is 20 residues. Looked up from germline, CDR1 is SGHTA and CDR2 is FQGTGA. The V and J ends lost 0 bases and 3 bases, in that order; junction bases with no gene match: 15. Written as DNA, the CDR3 is TGTGCCAGCAGCTTAACTGGCGGGGGGGATGTGTGGGGCGACTACAATGAGCAGTTCTTC. Translation gives CASSLTGGGDVWGDYNEQFF.

The chain combines TRBV25-1 with TRBJ2-1; no clear D gene. The V end lost 3 bases, the J end lost 6 bases, and 3 bases lay between the germline ends. The CDR3 loop spans 11 amino acids. CDR1 is MGHDK and CDR2 is SYGVNS in the germline V gene. The CDR3 loop reads CASSDFNEQFF. The CDR3 DNA is TGTGCCAGCAGTGACTTCAATGAGCAGTTCTTC.

The chain recombines TRBV13 with TRBJ2-2; D may be TRBD2 (6 bases). The CDR3 has 15 residues. Germline loops: CDR1 PRHDT, CDR2 FYEKMQ (reference sequence). Trimming removed 2 bases from V and 7 bases from J, with 14 bases in between. CDR3 residues: CASSLWGDRGGELFF. The CDR3 DNA reads TGTGCCAGCAGCTTATGGGGGGACCGAGGCGGGGAGCTGTTTTTT.

This rearrangement joins TRBV15 to TRBJ1-1, with D tentatively TRBD1 (6 bases). Germline V gene data show CDR1 as LNHNV and CDR2 as YYDKDF (reference sequence). The length of the CDR3 is 14 residues. V gave up 8 bases and J gave up 0 bases, with 13 bases separating them. CDR3 residues: CATCADSLNTEAFF. In DNA, the CDR3 is TGTGCCACCTGCGCGGACAGTTTGAACACTGAAGCTTTCTTT.